These 26 T cell receptor beta chains originate from one sample sequenced in a study of blood T cell repertoires in COVID-19. This table comes from immunoSEQ multiplex PCR, and its TCRdb copy is limited to in-frame clones, with some not included. The data contain about 130,000 clones, approximately 83% of them singletons. Input material: peripheral blood. The receptors shown here come from a man between 60 and 75 years old with acute or convalescent COVID-19.

The CDR3 is CASSIDPPLTRDGGNTIYF. The CDR3 nucleotides read TGTGCCAGTAGTATAGACCCGCCCCTGACCCGGGATGGTGGAAACACCATATATTTT. The rearrangement joins TRBV19 to TRBJ1-3; no definite D call. In germline, CDR1 is LNHDA, CDR2 SQIVND (reference sequence). Trimming left V 0 bases short and J 3 bases short, with 21 bases between. This CDR3 spans 19 amino acids.

The chain uses TRBV7-2 and TRBJ2-7; a possible D gene is TRBD2 (7 bases). Germline CDR1 SGHTA, CDR2 FQGNSA. Trimming left V 4 bases short and J 4 bases short, with 11 bases between. This CDR3 has 13 amino acids. As DNA, the CDR3 is TGTGCCAGCAGCTATGGGGGGGCGTACGAGCAGTACTTC. Residues: CASSYGGAYEQYF.

V and J are TRBV23-1 and TRBJ2-7; TRBD2 agrees at 8 bases. TRBV23-1 is annotated as an ORF whose role is uncertain. The CDR3 loop spans 15 amino acids. Unmatched junction bases numbered 5, after V lost 4 bases and J lost 0 bases. The CDR3 region has the DNA TGCGCCAGCAGTCGGGGCGGGGGGCACTCCTACGAGCAGTACTTC. It encodes CASSRGGGHSYEQYF.

This clone showed up just once. This chain connects TRBV3-1 (or the pseudogene TRBV3-2) to TRBJ1-1; TRBD1 matches at 8 bases. This CDR3 has 16 amino acids. V was pared by 4 bases and J by 5 bases, with 12 bases of the junction left unmatched. Germline lookup yields CDR1 LGHDT and CDR2 YNNKEL (reference sequence). CDR3 nucleotide sequence: TGTGCCAGCAGCCGGCCGCGGACAGGGCTTAGGACTGAAGCTTTCTTT. This codes for CASSRPRTGLRTEAFF.

This rearrangement joins TRBV6-5 to TRBJ1-4; no definite D call. Deletions cut 7 bases from V and 7 bases from J, with 16 bases between. Per germline, CDR1 MNHEY and CDR2 SVGAGI. CDR3 length: 14 residues. The DNA for the CDR3 is TGTGCCAGCACCGCGTCCCGGGAGGGTGAAAAACTGTTTTTT. It specifies CASTASREGEKLFF.

The chain uses TRBV29-1 and TRBJ1-1, with D unclear. CDR1 is SQVTM, CDR2 ANQGSEA, per germline. V gave up 1 base and J gave up 0 bases, with 15 bases separating them. This CDR3 contains 16 residues. The CDR3 nucleotides read TGCAGCGTTGAAGTAAGTGGGCGGAGGATGAACACTGAAGCTTTCTTT. Protein product: CSVEVSGRRMNTEAFF.

V is TRBV28 and J is TRBJ2-1; tentative D call: TRBD2 (6 bases). The V and J ends lost 6 bases and 9 bases respectively, with 15 bases between them. The V gene's germline CDR1 is MDHEN and CDR2 SYDVKM. This CDR3 contains 13 residues. The CDR3 here is CASSPTSTPEQFF. The CDR3 nucleotides are TGTGCCAGCAGCCCGACTAGTACCCCTGAGCAGTTCTTC.

This chain links TRBV5-1 with TRBJ2-3, with 7 positions matching TRBD2. V dropped 1 base and J dropped 1; count of bases not matched to a gene: 0. Germline V gene sequence: CDR1 SGHRS, CDR2 YFSETQ. CDR3 size: 14 residues. Written as DNA, the CDR3 is TGCGCCAGCAGCTTGCTAGCGGGCACAGATACGCAGTATTTT. Translated: CASSLLAGTDTQYF.

The chain has TRBV19 and TRBJ2-2; 8 bases map to TRBD1. This CDR3 is 19 amino acids long. The germline gives CDR1 LNHDA, CDR2 SQIVND (reference sequence). V trimming: 0 bases; J trimming: 3 bases; junction bases outside the gene matches: 12. CDR3: CASSIDQDRAHLYTGELFF. The CDR3, as DNA: TGTGCCAGTAGTATAGATCAGGACAGGGCTCACCTTTACACCGGGGAGCTGTTTTTT.

The chain carries TRBV9 and TRBJ1-5; a possible D gene is TRBD1 (6 bases). The CDR3 covers 14 residues. The V end lost 3 bases, the J end lost 0 bases, and 7 bases lay between the germline ends. CDR1 and CDR2 from the germline V gene are SGDLS and YYNGEE. This CDR3 is CASSGRGSNQPQHF. The CDR3 DNA reads as TGTGCCAGCAGCGGCAGGGGTAGCAATCAGCCCCAGCATTTT.

J is TRBJ2-7 and V is TRBV29-1; D is perhaps TRBD2 (6 bases). CDR1 is SQVTM, CDR2 ANQGSEA, per germline. The CDR3 length is 13 residues. Trimming pared 4 bases from V and 1 base from J, leaving 11 bases between. The CDR3 DNA sequence: TGCAGCGTTGGGGGAGGACGATCCTACGAGCAGTACTTC. This translates into CSVGGGRSYEQYF.

This rearrangement joins TRBV6-2 or TRBV6-3 to TRBJ2-7; 10 bases are shared with TRBD2. Germline V gene sequence: CDR1 MNHEY, CDR2 SVGEGT. The V segment lost 0 bases and the J segment 5 bases; nucleotides outside the gene matches: 13. CDR3 length equals 18 residues. The CDR3 reads CASSYSSRLAGPRNEQYF. CDR3 coding DNA: TGTGCCAGCAGTTACTCAAGCCGACTAGCGGGCCCACGGAACGAGCAGTACTTC.

The CDR3 protein is CASSSIFEQYF. CDR3 sequence (DNA): TGTGCCAGCAGTTCCATTTTCGAGCAGTACTTC. The gene calls are TRBV28 and TRBJ2-7; D gene uncertain. Germline V gene lookup returns CDR1 MDHEN and CDR2 SYDVKM. CDR3 length: 11 amino acids. Trimming stripped 4 bases from V and 6 bases from J, with 7 bases between.

The chain employs TRBV11-2 and TRBJ2-1; possible D gene TRBD2, 5 bases. The CDR3 runs 14 residues. V was clipped by 3 bases and J by 11 bases, with 17 bases between them. Germline assignment: CDR1 SGHAT and CDR2 FQNNGV. The CDR3 reads CASSFAAGTRQQFF. In DNA form, the CDR3 reads TGTGCCAGCAGCTTTGCGGCGGGTACCAGGCAGCAGTTCTTC.

The CDR3 sequence is CASSWDRGTEAFF. CDR3 nucleotides: TGTGCCAGCAGTTGGGATAGGGGGACTGAAGCTTTCTTT. V gene TRBV27 combines with J gene TRBJ1-1; tentatively, D is TRBD1 (6 bases). V was trimmed by 4 bases and J by 5 bases, leaving 11 bases between them. Per the germline V gene, CDR1 is MNHEY and CDR2 is SMNVEV (reference sequence). CDR3 size: 13 residues.

The chain combines TRBV5-1 with TRBJ1-1, with 7 positions matching TRBD1. With 0 bases clipped from V and 5 bases from J, the junction kept 4 bases outside the gene matches. This CDR3 has 14 amino acids. CDR1 is SGHRS and CDR2 is YFSETQ in the germline V gene. The CDR3 protein is CASSLEQGRTEAFF. The CDR3 DNA reads as TGCGCCAGCAGCTTGGAACAGGGGCGAACTGAAGCTTTCTTT.

The rearrangement links TRBV5-1 to TRBJ2-1, with TRBD2 as a possible D gene (5 bases). Trimming stripped 5 bases from V and 5 bases from J, with 17 bases between. Per the germline V gene, CDR1 is SGHRS and CDR2 is YFSETQ. This CDR3 contains 15 residues. CDR3 loop: CASSSAYGKNNEQFF. The CDR3 nucleotides read TGCGCCAGCAGTTCTGCCTACGGGAAGAACAATGAGCAGTTCTTC.

The rearrangement joins TRBV10-3 to TRBJ2-7, with 7 bases aligning to TRBD2. Germline V lookup: CDR1 ENHRY, CDR2 SYGVKD. Germline trimming cut 6 bases from V and 7 bases from J; bases unmatched to any gene: 9. This CDR3 is 13 amino acids long. The CDR3 loop reads CAISPGTIGEQYF. The CDR3 nucleotides are TGTGCCATCAGCCCCGGGACTATCGGGGAGCAGTACTTC.

The chain joins TRBV30 to TRBJ1-6; D is unresolved. The germline V and J ends were trimmed by 1 base and 6 bases, with 10 bases remaining between them. CDR1 GTSNPN and CDR2 SVGIG come from the germline V gene (reference sequence). The CDR3 spans 14 residues. CDR3 DNA: TGTGCCTGGAGTGGCCTGTGGGCTAATTCACCCCTCCACTTT. Its protein product is CAWSGLWANSPLHF.

This clone has just one count. At the DNA level, this CDR3 is encoded by other sequences in the same sample as well. The J gene is TRBJ1-3, the V gene TRBV7-6; 10 bases match TRBD1. Germline trimming cut 5 bases from V and 2 bases from J; bases unmatched to any gene: 9. The germline gives CDR1 SGHVS, CDR2 FNYEAQ. The CDR3 sequence is 17 residues long. Here the CDR3 reads CASSPQDRGGAGNTIYF. The CDR3 DNA reads as TGTGCCAGCAGCCCACAGGACAGGGGGGGCGCTGGAAACACCATATATTTT.

J is TRBJ2-7 and V is TRBV7-2; no firm D call. The CDR3 contains 16 residues. Germline assignment: CDR1 SGHTA and CDR2 FQGNSA. Trimming pared 5 bases from V and 0 bases from J, leaving 17 bases between. This chain's CDR3 is CASSPHPGGSSYEQYF. DNA of the CDR3: TGTGCCAGCAGCCCCCACCCTGGCGGTAGCTCCTACGAGCAGTACTTC.

The chain is built from TRBV5-1 and TRBJ1-1; D is possibly TRBD1 (6 bases). The CDR3 runs 14 residues. The V and J ends lost 9 bases and 4 bases respectively, with 19 bases between them. CDR1 and CDR2 (germline): SGHRS, YFSETQ. The CDR3 coding sequence is TGCGCCACCACCTGGGGGGGCGCGTCCACTGAAGCTTTCTTT. This codes for CATTWGGASTEAFF.

The chain joins TRBV9 to TRBJ2-2; tentatively, D is TRBD2 (5 bases). The V gene lost 4 bases and the J gene lost 0 bases, with 10 bases spanning the gap. Germline assignment: CDR1 SGDLS and CDR2 YYNGEE. The CDR3 contains 15 residues. CDR3 region: CASSPLGTNTGELFF. CDR3 nucleotides: TGTGCCAGCAGCCCACTAGGGACGAACACCGGGGAGCTGTTTTTT.

The rearrangement joins TRBV10-3 to TRBJ1-1; D is uncertain. V gave up 0 bases and J gave up 1 base, with 6 bases separating them. CDR1 and CDR2 from the germline V gene are ENHRY and SYGVKD. The CDR3 runs 14 residues. DNA of the CDR3: TGTGCCATCAGTGAGTCGAACAAGAACACTGAAGCTTTCTTT. It translates to CAISESNKNTEAFF.

This sequence joins TRBV5-1 and TRBJ2-7, with unresolved D. CDR1 is SGHRS, CDR2 YFSETQ, per germline. This CDR3 has 14 amino acids. The V and J ends lost 0 bases and 2 bases respectively, with 9 bases between them. The CDR3 here is CASSLGAGTYEQYF. CDR3 DNA: TGCGCCAGCAGCTTGGGGGCTGGAACCTACGAGCAGTACTTC.

This clone has only a few counts. J is TRBJ2-1 and V is TRBV4-1; D may be TRBD2 (6 bases). The ends were cut back, 6 bases at V and 4 bases at J, with 16 bases in the middle. Germline CDR1 and CDR2: MGHRA and YSYEKL. The CDR3 length is 15 residues. The CDR3 sequence is CASRLRETPYNEQFF. The CDR3 DNA reads TGCGCCAGCAGGCTACGGGAGACCCCATACAATGAGCAGTTCTTC.